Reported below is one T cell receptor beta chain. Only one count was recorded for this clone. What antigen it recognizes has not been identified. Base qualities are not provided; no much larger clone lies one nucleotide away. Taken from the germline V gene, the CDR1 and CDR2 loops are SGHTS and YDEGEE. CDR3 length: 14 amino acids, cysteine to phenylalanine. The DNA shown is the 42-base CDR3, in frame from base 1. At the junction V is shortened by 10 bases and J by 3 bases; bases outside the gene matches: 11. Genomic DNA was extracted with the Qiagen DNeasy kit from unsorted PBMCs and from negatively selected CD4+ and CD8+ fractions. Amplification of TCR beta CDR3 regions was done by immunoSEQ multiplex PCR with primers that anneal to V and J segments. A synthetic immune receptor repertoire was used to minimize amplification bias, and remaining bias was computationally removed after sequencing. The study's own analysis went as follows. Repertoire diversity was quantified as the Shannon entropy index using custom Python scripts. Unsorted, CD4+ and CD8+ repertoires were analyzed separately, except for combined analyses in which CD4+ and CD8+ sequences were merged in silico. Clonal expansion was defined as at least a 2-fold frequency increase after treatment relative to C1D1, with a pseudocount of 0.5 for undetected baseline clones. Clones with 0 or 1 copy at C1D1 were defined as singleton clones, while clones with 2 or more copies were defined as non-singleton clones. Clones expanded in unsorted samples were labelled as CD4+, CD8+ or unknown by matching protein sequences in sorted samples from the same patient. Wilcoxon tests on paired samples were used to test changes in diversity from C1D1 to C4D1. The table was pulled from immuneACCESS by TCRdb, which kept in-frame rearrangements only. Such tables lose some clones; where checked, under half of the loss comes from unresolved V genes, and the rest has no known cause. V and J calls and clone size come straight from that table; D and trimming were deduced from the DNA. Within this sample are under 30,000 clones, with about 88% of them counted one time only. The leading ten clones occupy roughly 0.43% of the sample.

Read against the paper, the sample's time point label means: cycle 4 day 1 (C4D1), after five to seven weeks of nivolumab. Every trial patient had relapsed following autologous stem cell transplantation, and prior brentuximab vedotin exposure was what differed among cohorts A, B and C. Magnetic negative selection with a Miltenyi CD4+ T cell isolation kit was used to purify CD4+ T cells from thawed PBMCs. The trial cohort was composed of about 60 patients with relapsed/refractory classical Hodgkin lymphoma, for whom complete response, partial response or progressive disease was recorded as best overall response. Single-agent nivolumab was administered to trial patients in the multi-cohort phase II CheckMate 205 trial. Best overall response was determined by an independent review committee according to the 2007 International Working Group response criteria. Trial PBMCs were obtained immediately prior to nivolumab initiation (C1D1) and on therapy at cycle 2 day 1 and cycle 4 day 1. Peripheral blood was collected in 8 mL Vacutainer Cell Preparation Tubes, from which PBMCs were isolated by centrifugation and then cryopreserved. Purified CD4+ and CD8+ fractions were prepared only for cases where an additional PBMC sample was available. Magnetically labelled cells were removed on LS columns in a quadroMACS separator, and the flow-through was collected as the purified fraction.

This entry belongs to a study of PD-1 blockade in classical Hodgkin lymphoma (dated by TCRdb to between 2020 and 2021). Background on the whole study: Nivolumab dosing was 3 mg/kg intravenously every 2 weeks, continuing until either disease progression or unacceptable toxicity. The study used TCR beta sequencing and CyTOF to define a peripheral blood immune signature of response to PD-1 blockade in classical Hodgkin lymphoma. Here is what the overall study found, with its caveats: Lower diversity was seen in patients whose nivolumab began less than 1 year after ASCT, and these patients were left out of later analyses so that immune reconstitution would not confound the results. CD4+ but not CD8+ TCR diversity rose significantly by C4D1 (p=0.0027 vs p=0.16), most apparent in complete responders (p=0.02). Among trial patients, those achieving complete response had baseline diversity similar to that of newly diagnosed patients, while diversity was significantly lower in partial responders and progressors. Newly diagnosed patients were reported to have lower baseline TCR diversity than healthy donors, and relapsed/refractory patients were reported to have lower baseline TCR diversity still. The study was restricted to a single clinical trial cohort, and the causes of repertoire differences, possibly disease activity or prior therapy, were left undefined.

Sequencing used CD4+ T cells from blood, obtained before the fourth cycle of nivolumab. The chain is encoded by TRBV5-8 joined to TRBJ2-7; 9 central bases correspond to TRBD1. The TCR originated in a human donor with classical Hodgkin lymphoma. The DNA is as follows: TGTGCCGCTGAAAGGGGACAGGGACTCTACGAGCAGTACTTC. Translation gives CAAERGQGLYEQYF.